Given below is one T cell receptor (beta chain) in context. It lacks a known antigen. No base quality values were provided; no much bigger clone lies one nucleotide off. Ficoll-Paque density gradient centrifugation was the method used to isolate PBMCs. The CDR3 covers 16 residues, taking in both the cysteine and the phenylalanine. Only the CDR3 part of the read is kept: 48 bases, read in frame from the first base. V is trimmed back by 6 bases and J by 6 bases, and the junction contains 16 bases that no gene match accounts for. CDR1 SQVTM and CDR2 ANQGSEA were looked up in the germline V gene. Sequencing used an Illumina NovaSeq 6000. Using 5'RACE with constant-segment primers, TCRalpha and TCRbeta cDNA libraries were constructed, with sample barcodes and unique molecular identifiers added in the process. RNA was extracted from every sample with Trizol reagent. Amplification of the libraries took two PCR steps, and the second step added a second sample barcode plus Illumina TruSeq adapters. The libraries were sequenced on an Illumina NovaSeq using 2 x 150 bp paired-end reads. Per the source publication's procedure: The reads were demultiplexed and collapsed into UMI-guided consensus sequences using migec v1.2.7. Using mixcr v2.1.11, UMI consensuses were aligned to TRA and TRB V and J templates and then assembled into clonotypes. Clonotypes were classified as expanded or contracted when called significant by both edgeR and NoisET, with noise models trained on biological replicates. For edgeR calls, the cutoffs were a false discovery rate-adjusted p below 0.01 and a log2 fold-change threshold of 1. As an exploratory analysis of dynamics, PCA with hierarchical clustering was applied to max-normalized trajectories of the 1000 most abundant clonotypes. The CD4 or CD8 phenotype of responding clones was assigned using the separately sequenced CD4+ and CD8+ repertoires. The public reads were run again by TCRdb, first through fastp at Q25 and then through MiXCR, and only productive beta chains were kept. When rows share a CDR3 protein, they turn into one entry using the most common DNA and genes. These V and J calls originate from TCRdb's pipeline instead of the authors' own analysis. Recorded for this sample are 150,000 to 200,000 distinct CDR3 sequences; around 13% of them occurred a single time. The ten biggest clones cover 12% to 15% of the sample.

The data belong to a study of T-cell memory formation after mild COVID-19 (dated by TCRdb to about 2021). With respect to the entire study: TCR sequence clusters from the two donors were largely donor specific. T-cell clones expanding and contracting after mild COVID-19 in a couple of donors were tracked by longitudinal TCRalpha and TCRbeta repertoire sequencing. The cohort was made up of two young adult volunteers, one female and one male, who were previously healthy. Results and caveats for the whole study, not just this receptor: Some responding clones were found in pre-infection memory, which suggests that pre-existing cross-reactive memory T cells took part in the SARS-CoV-2 response. Only two mild cases were covered by the study, and larger cohorts that include severe cases with pre-infection samples were considered necessary. Contracting CD4+ clones were located mainly in the CM and EM memory subsets, whereas CD8+ clones were found to be enriched in EMRA. SARS-CoV-2 specificity of the second-wave clones peaking on day 37 was not confirmed. Clones contracting from day 15 to 85 had balanced CD4/CD8 phenotypes, while a second wave expanding from day 15 to 37 was biased towards CD4+.

The TCR comes from an adult woman who had mild COVID-19 (a few samples of this study predate the infection). The sample titles of this study are shuffled in the database, so cell type and time point are left out; the donor was told from shared clones. The source material was PBMCs or a T cell subset sorted from them (not recorded which). The V and J genes are TRBV29-1 and TRBJ1-2; 10 central nucleotides agree with TRBD1. Here is the DNA: TGCAGCGTACTGACAGGGGGCGAAGTTGTCAGGCATGGCTACACCTTC. Its protein reads: CSVLTGGEVVRHGYTF.